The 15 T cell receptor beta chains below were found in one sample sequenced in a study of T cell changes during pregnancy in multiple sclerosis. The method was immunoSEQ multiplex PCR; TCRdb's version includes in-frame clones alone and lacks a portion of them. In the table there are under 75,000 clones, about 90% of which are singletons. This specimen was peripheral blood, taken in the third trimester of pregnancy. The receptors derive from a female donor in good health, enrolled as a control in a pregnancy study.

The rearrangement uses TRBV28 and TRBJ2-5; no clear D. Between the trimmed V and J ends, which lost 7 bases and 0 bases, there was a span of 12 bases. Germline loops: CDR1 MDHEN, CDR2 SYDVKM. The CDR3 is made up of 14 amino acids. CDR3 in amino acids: CASKYRNHQETQYF. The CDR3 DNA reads TGTGCCAGCAAGTACAGAAACCACCAAGAGACCCAGTACTTC.

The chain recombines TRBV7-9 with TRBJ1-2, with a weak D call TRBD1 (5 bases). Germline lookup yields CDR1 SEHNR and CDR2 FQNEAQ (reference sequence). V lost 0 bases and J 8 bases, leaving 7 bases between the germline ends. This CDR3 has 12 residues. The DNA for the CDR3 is TGTGCCAGCAGCTTAGCGGGGGGAGGCTACACCTTC. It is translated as CASSLAGGGYTF.

CDR3 residues: CASSLVTSQGVTEAFF. The CDR3 nucleotides read TGTGCCAGCAGCTTAGTCACTAGTCAGGGGGTCACTGAAGCTTTCTTT. The chain is built from TRBV7-9 and TRBJ1-1; 7 bases agree with TRBD1. The germline gives CDR1 SEHNR, CDR2 FQNEAQ (reference sequence). The J segment lost 4 bases and the V segment lost 1 base, leaving 9 bases of the junction unmatched. The CDR3 has 16 residues.

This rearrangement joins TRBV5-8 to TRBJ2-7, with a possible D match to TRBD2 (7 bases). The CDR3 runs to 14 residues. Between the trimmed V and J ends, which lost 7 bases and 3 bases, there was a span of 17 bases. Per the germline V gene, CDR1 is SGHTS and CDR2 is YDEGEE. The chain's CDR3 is CASPPGGGLYEQYF. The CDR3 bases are TGTGCCAGCCCGCCTGGGGGGGGGCTCTACGAGCAGTACTTC.

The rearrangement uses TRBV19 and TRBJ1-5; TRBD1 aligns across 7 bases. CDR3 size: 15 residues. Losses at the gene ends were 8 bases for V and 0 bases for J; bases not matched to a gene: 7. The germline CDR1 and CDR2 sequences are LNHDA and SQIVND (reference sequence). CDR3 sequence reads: CASEDRAISNQPQHF. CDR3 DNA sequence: TGTGCCAGTGAAGACAGGGCTATTAGCAATCAGCCCCAGCATTTT.

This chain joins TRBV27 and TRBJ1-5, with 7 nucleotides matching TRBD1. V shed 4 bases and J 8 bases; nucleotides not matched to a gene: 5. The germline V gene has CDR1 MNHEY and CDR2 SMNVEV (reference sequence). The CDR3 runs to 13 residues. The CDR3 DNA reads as TGTGCCAGCAGTTCCCCAGGGGGAAAGCCCCAGCATTTT. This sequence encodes CASSSPGGKPQHF.

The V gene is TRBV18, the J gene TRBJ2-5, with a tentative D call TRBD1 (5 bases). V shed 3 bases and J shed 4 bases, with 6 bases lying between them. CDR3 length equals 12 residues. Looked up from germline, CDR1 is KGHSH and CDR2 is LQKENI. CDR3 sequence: CASSPRVETQYF. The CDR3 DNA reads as TGTGCCAGCTCACCCAGGGTAGAGACCCAGTACTTC. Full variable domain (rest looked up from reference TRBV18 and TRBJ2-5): NAGVMQNPRHLVRRRGQEARLRCSPMKGHSHVYWYRQLPEEGLKFMVYLQKENIIDESGMPKERFSAEFPKEGPSILRIQQVVRGDSAAYFCASSPRVETQYFGPGTRLLVL.

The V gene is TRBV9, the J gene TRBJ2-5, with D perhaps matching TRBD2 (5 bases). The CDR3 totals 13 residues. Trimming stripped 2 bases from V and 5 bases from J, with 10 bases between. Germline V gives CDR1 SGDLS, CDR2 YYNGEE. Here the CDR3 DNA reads TGTGCCAGCAGCGTGTCGGGGTTGGAGACCCAGTACTTC. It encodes CASSVSGLETQYF.

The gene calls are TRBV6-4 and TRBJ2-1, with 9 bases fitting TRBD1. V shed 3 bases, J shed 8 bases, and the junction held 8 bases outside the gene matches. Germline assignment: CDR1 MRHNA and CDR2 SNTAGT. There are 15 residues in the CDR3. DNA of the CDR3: TGTGCCAGCAGTGAGACGACAGGGGGAAGAGATGAGCAGTTCTTC. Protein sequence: CASSETTGGRDEQFF.

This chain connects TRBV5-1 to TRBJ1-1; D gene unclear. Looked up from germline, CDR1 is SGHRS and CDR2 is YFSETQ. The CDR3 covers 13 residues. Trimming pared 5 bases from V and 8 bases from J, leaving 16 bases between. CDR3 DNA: TGCGCCAGCAGTTTTGACAACAAGGCCGAAGCTTTCTTT. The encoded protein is CASSFDNKAEAFF.

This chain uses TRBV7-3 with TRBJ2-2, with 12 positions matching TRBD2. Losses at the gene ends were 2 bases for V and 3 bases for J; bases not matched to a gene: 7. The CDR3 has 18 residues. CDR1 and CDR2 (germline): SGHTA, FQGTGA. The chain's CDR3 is CASSLRLAGVKDTGELFF. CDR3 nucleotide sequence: TGTGCCAGCAGCTTACGACTAGCGGGAGTTAAAGACACCGGGGAGCTGTTTTTT.

Here the CDR3 DNA reads TGTGCCAGCAGCTTAGAACTTCGGGGAGGTTCCTACGAGCAGTACTTC. Its translation is CASSLELRGGSYEQYF. The chain uses TRBV7-2 and TRBJ2-7, with D perhaps TRBD2 (6 bases). CDR1 and CDR2 (germline): SGHTA, FQGNSA. Trimming shortened V by 1 base and J by 1 base, and 14 bases separated the two germline ends. The length of the CDR3 is 16 residues.

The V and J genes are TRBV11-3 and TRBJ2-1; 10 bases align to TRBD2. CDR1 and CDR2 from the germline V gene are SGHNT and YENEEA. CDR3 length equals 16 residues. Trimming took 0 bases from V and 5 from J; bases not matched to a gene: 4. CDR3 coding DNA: TGTGCCAGCAGCTTAGAACTAGCGGGATGGGACAATGAGCAGTTCTTC. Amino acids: CASSLELAGWDNEQFF.

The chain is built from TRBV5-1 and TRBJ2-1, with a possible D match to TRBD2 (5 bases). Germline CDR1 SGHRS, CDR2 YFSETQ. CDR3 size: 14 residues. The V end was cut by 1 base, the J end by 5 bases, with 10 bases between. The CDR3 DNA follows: TGCGCCAGCAGCTTGCAAGCGGAGAACAATGAGCAGTTCTTC. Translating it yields CASSLQAENNEQFF.

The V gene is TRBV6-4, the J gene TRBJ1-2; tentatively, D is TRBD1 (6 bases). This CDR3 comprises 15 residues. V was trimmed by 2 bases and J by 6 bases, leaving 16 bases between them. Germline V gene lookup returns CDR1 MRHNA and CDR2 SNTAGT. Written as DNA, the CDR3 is TGTGCCAGCAGTGACAATCGGGACACCAAGGATGGCTACACCTTC. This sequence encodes CASSDNRDTKDGYTF.